These 25 T cell receptor beta chains were all obtained from the same sample, sequenced in a study of blood T cell repertoires in COVID-19. Sequencing used immunoSEQ multiplex PCR; TCRdb keeps in-frame clones, though not all of them. The data contain approximately 270,000 clones, 86% of them singletons. The material sequenced was peripheral blood. These receptors originate from a middle-aged man with active or convalescent COVID-19.

The chain couples TRBV7-9 to TRBJ1-6; 9 bases map to TRBD1. This CDR3 spans 16 amino acids. Germline lookup yields CDR1 SEHNR and CDR2 FQNEAQ (reference sequence). Trimming removed 5 bases from V and 6 bases from J; junction bases left unmatched: 8. The CDR3 reads CASSPGQGGGNSPLHF. CDR3 bases: TGTGCCAGCAGCCCGGGACAGGGAGGTGGTAATTCACCCCTCCACTTT.

This CDR3 reads CASSVGGEETQYF. For the CDR3, the DNA is TGTGCCAGCAGCGTCGGCGGGGAAGAGACCCAGTACTTC. V is TRBV9 and J is TRBJ2-5, with TRBD2 as a possible D gene (6 bases). Germline CDR1 is SGDLS and CDR2 is YYNGEE. Trimming pared 2 bases from V and 3 bases from J, leaving 8 bases between. The CDR3 is 13 residues long.

J is TRBJ1-2 and V is TRBV19, with a weak D call TRBD1 (6 bases). The CDR3 totals 14 residues. From germline, CDR1 is LNHDA and CDR2 SQIVND (reference sequence). The germline V and J ends were trimmed by 5 bases and 5 bases, with 15 bases remaining between them. The CDR3 region is CASSARGQGYGYTF. CDR3 DNA: TGTGCCAGTAGTGCCCGTGGTCAGGGGTATGGCTACACCTTC. Together with reference TRBV19 and TRBJ1-2, the CDR3 gives the full variable domain: DGGITQSPKYLFRKEGQNVTLSCEQNLNHDAMYWYRQDPGQGLRLIYYSQIVNDFQKGDIAEGYSVSREKKESFPLTVTSAQKNPTAFYLCASSARGQGYGYTFGSGTRLTVV.

This chain connects TRBV9 to TRBJ1-5; a possible D gene is TRBD1 (5 bases). Germline assignment: CDR1 SGDLS and CDR2 YYNGEE. V lost 4 bases and J lost 7, with 15 bases in between. The CDR3 has 14 residues. The CDR3 coding sequence is TGTGCCAGCAGCCCCCGCAGGGAGGCCCAGCCCCAGCATTTT. Its protein product is CASSPRREAQPQHF.

This chain uses TRBV3-1 (or the pseudogene TRBV3-2) with TRBJ2-7, with 8 bases fitting TRBD2. This CDR3 has 14 amino acids. Germline loops: CDR1 LGHDT, CDR2 YNNKEL (reference sequence). The ends lost 1 base at V and 3 bases at J; junction bases unmatched: 2. The CDR3 sequence is CASSQGLAGYEQYF. Written as DNA, the CDR3 is TGTGCCAGCAGCCAAGGTCTAGCGGGCTACGAGCAGTACTTC.

The chain has TRBV5-4 and TRBJ2-3; 15 bases line up with TRBD2. From germline, CDR1 is SGHNT and CDR2 YYREEE (reference sequence). This CDR3 comprises 17 residues. Trimming removed 1 base from V and 4 bases from J; junction bases left unmatched: 4. For the CDR3, the DNA is TGTGCCAGCAGCTTGCGGACTAGCGGGGGGGCCCCAGATACGCAGTATTTT. Translation gives CASSLRTSGGAPDTQYF. The variable domain in full, with the rest retrieved from reference TRBV5-4 and TRBJ2-3, is ETGVTQSPTHLIKTRGQQVTLRCSSQSGHNTVSWYQQALGQGPQFIFQYYREEENGRGNFPPRFSGLQFPNYSSELNVNALELDDSALYLCASSLRTSGGAPDTQYFGPGTRLTVL.

The chain recombines TRBV2 with TRBJ2-1, with D unresolved. V lost 2 bases to trimming and J lost 7 bases, with 3 bases between them. The CDR3 consists of 11 residues. CDR1 and CDR2 from the germline V gene are SNHLY and FYNNEI. CDR3 sequence (DNA): TGTGCCAGCAGTGAATATAATGAGCAGTTCTTC. This translates into CASSEYNEQFF.

This clone has a handful of counts. The chain joins TRBV5-1 to TRBJ2-2; the D is unclear. The CDR3 consists of 13 residues. Trimming took 4 bases from V and 8 from J, leaving 12 bases between them. Germline V gene lookup returns CDR1 SGHRS and CDR2 YFSETQ. In nucleotides, the CDR3 is TGCGCCAGCAGCGGCCCCCAGGATGGGGAGCTGTTTTTT. As protein: CASSGPQDGELFF.

The V gene is TRBV5-1, the J gene TRBJ2-1, with 7 bases aligning to TRBD2. Losses at the gene ends were 7 bases for V and 4 bases for J; bases not matched to a gene: 8. In germline, CDR1 is SGHRS, CDR2 YFSETQ. This CDR3 comprises 14 residues. The CDR3 is CASAFGGEYNEQFF. As DNA, the CDR3 is TGCGCCAGCGCCTTTGGGGGGGAGTACAATGAGCAGTTCTTC.

The J gene is TRBJ2-7, the V gene TRBV4-2; D is possibly TRBD2 (5 bases). The V end was cut by 1 base, the J end by 1 base, with 14 bases between. This CDR3 is built from 16 residues. The germline V gene encodes CDR1 LGHNA and CDR2 YNFKEQ. The CDR3 region is CASSQAGAGASYEQYF. For the CDR3, the DNA is TGTGCCAGCAGCCAAGCCGGCGCGGGCGCATCCTACGAGCAGTACTTC.

This clone was recorded once. The rearrangement joins TRBV5-6 to TRBJ2-7; 9 bases align to TRBD1. The CDR3 covers 13 residues. V was clipped by 0 bases and J by 6 bases; unmatched bases: 1. Germline lookup yields CDR1 SGHDT and CDR2 YYEEEE. The CDR3, as DNA: TGTGCCAGCAGCTTGGGACAGGGGGGCGAGCAGTACTTC. Its protein product is CASSLGQGGEQYF.

This clone was recorded once. This chain links TRBV6-5 with TRBJ2-2; no definite D call. The germline CDR1 and CDR2 sequences are MNHEY and SVGAGI. The V and J ends lost 7 bases and 3 bases respectively, with 12 bases between them. The CDR3 consists of 14 residues. The CDR3 DNA sequence: TGTGCCAGCACCAGAATTACAGACACCGGGGAGCTGTTTTTT. Protein sequence: CASTRITDTGELFF.

This chain connects TRBV30 to TRBJ1-3, with TRBD1 as a possible D gene (5 bases). The germline V and J ends were trimmed by 2 bases and 0 bases, with 11 bases remaining between them. CDR3 length equals 15 residues. Germline V gives CDR1 GTSNPN, CDR2 SVGIG (reference sequence). The CDR3: CAWSYNRYSGNTIYF. The CDR3 DNA follows: TGTGCCTGGAGTTACAACAGGTACTCTGGAAACACCATATATTTT.

The rearrangement uses TRBV20-1 and TRBJ2-1, with D perhaps TRBD2 (5 bases). CDR1 is DFQATT and CDR2 is SNEGSKA in the germline V gene (reference sequence). CDR3 length equals 9 residues. The V and J ends lost 8 bases and 10 bases respectively, with 9 bases between them. The CDR3 loop reads CSTGLEQFF. CDR3 coding DNA: TGCAGTACCGGACTCGAGCAGTTCTTC.

The chain is built from TRBV10-2 and TRBJ1-2; D might be TRBD1 (5 bases). Germline CDR1 WSHSY, CDR2 SAAADI. Trimming shortened V by 5 bases and J by 1 base, and 14 bases separated the two germline ends. The CDR3 runs to 15 residues. The CDR3 reads CASSFYPTVNYGYTF. In nucleotides, the CDR3 is TGCGCCAGCAGTTTCTACCCGACAGTTAACTATGGCTACACCTTC.

This chain joins TRBV6-5 and TRBJ1-1; no firm D call. Trimming took off 2 bases at V and 7 bases at J, with 8 bases between the two ends. The CDR3 is 12 amino acids. The V gene's germline CDR1 is MNHEY and CDR2 SVGAGI. The CDR3 region has the DNA TGTGCCAGCAGTTACATGGAGGGTGAAGCTTTCTTT. Amino acid sequence: CASSYMEGEAFF.

The CDR3 sequence: CAWSRGGGVFNYGYTF. The CDR3 coding sequence is TGTGCCTGGAGTAGAGGGGGGGGTGTATTTAACTATGGCTACACCTTC. This sequence joins TRBV30 and TRBJ1-2, with D maybe TRBD1 (6 bases). This CDR3 has 16 residues. CDR1 GTSNPN and CDR2 SVGIG come from the germline V gene (reference sequence). Deletions cut 2 bases from V and 1 base from J, with 17 bases between.

The chain recombines TRBV6-1 with TRBJ1-5; a weak D match, TRBD1 (6 bases). The CDR3 runs to 15 residues. Germline CDR1 reads MNHNS; CDR2 reads SASEGT. V lost 3 bases to trimming and J lost 0 bases, with 9 bases between them. The DNA for the CDR3 is TGTGCCAGCAGTGATTTGGGGGCTAGCAATCAGCCCCAGCATTTT. Translation gives CASSDLGASNQPQHF.

The rearrangement joins TRBV2 to TRBJ2-1; the match to TRBD2 covers 7 bases. The germline gives CDR1 SNHLY, CDR2 FYNNEI. J lost 7 bases, V lost 5 bases, and 14 bases had no gene match. The CDR3 covers 16 residues. The CDR3 DNA reads TGTGCCAGCAGTTCCCCTCGGGCGGGAGCTGGGAATGAGCAGTTCTTC. This codes for CASSSPRAGAGNEQFF.

The chain recombines TRBV3-1 (or the pseudogene TRBV3-2) with TRBJ1-5, with 7 nucleotides matching TRBD1. V dropped 4 bases and J dropped 0; count of bases not matched to a gene: 3. From germline, CDR1 is LGHDT and CDR2 YNNKEL (reference sequence). The CDR3 is 15 residues long. The CDR3 DNA is TGTGCCAGCAGCCTCGGGACAGATAGCAATCAGCCCCAGCATTTT. Translating gives CASSLGTDSNQPQHF.

The chain has TRBV5-4 and TRBJ2-7; D gene unclear. Germline values: CDR1 SGHNT, CDR2 YYREEE (reference sequence). CDR3 length equals 13 residues. Deletions cut 0 bases from V and 5 bases from J, with 9 bases between. As DNA, the CDR3 is TGTGCCAGCAGCTTGGCCGGGTTGGACGAGCAGTACTTC. It yields the protein CASSLAGLDEQYF.

This chain connects TRBV4-1 to TRBJ1-5; TRBD1 matches 7 bases. The germline CDR1 and CDR2 sequences are MGHRA and YSYEKL. CDR3 length: 17 amino acids. The V segment lost 4 bases and the J segment 2 bases; nucleotides outside the gene matches: 11. CDR3 in DNA: TGCGCCAGCAGCCTAGGAGGAGGGGGCGCGGGCAATCAGCCCCAGCATTTT. Amino acid sequence: CASSLGGGGAGNQPQHF.

This chain links TRBV6-5 with TRBJ2-7, with D possibly TRBD1 on 6 matching bases. CDR3 length: 14 residues. The germline V gene encodes CDR1 MNHEY and CDR2 SVGAGI. V was trimmed by 6 bases and J by 6 bases, leaving 18 bases between them. The DNA for the CDR3 is TGTGCCAGCAGACAAACAGGGCCCCGGGTCGAGCAGTACTTC. It codes for CASRQTGPRVEQYF.

V and J are TRBV18 and TRBJ1-1, with D unclear. The V gene lost 0 bases and the J gene lost 8 bases, with 13 bases spanning the gap. Germline CDR1 KGHSH, CDR2 LQKENI. The length of the CDR3 is 14 residues. The CDR3 sequence is CASSPPPDGAEAFF. In DNA, the CDR3 is TGTGCCAGCTCACCACCCCCGGATGGAGCGGAAGCTTTCTTT.

About this clone itself: Germline is not matched at one junction end, which may reflect a read error. The chain has TRBV19 and TRBJ2-1; 8 bases align to TRBD1. CDR3 length equals 15 residues. Germline V gene lookup returns CDR1 LNHDA and CDR2 SQIVND (reference sequence). The CDR3: CASSRQGPSYDEQFF. CDR3 nucleotide sequence: TGTGCCAGTAGTAGACAGGGGCCTAGCTACGATGAGCAGTTCTTC. Full variable domain (outside the CDR3, taken from reference TRBV19 and TRBJ2-1): DGGITQSPKYLFRKEGQNVTLSCEQNLNHDAMYWYRQDPGQGLRLIYYSQIVNDFQKGDIAEGYSVSREKKESFPLTVTSAQKNPTAFYLCASSRQGPSYDEQFFGPGTRLTVL.